The 4 T cell receptor beta chains given below trace back to one sample, sequenced in a study of T cells in Graves' hyperthyroidism and ophthalmopathy. Regions amplified from RNA transcripts were the TCR beta CDR3 regions. Initially, a first-round RT-PCR of the TCR CDR3 employed the HTBI primer set. TCRdb itself ran the multiplex PCR reads through MiXCR, one entry per CDR3 protein. The repertoire has fewer than 750,000 distinct CDR3 sequences, 13% to 15% of them found once; the top ten carry approximately 13%. The sample comprised blood. The source is a woman aged 45-65 years with Graves' ophthalmopathy.

CDR3 nucleotide sequence: TGCAGCGTTAGACAGAACAATGAGCAGTTCTTC. This gives the protein CSVRQNNEQFF. The chain recombines TRBV29-1 with TRBJ2-1; possible D gene TRBD1, 5 bases. Looked up from germline, CDR1 is SQVTM and CDR2 is ANQGSEA. The CDR3 runs 11 residues. V was clipped by 5 bases and J by 5 bases, with 7 bases between them.

This clonotype was observed a handful of times. The CDR3, as DNA: TGTGCCAGCAGTTTCTGGGAGGGGAGTGAAAAACTGTTTTTT. This sequence encodes CASSFWEGSEKLFF. The gene calls are TRBV28 and TRBJ1-4, with D perhaps matching TRBD1 (5 bases). The germline V gene encodes CDR1 MDHEN and CDR2 SYDVKM. The V and J ends lost 3 bases and 7 bases respectively, with 12 bases between them. CDR3 length: 14 amino acids.

This clonotype appeared a few times. V usage is TRBV28 and J usage is TRBJ2-7; D gene ambiguous. Trimming cost V 6 bases and J 0 bases, with 12 bases left between them. The CDR3 has 14 amino acids. Germline CDR1 MDHEN, CDR2 SYDVKM. CDR3 in amino acids: CASRRGISSYEQYF. The CDR3, as DNA: TGTGCCAGCAGAAGAGGAATTTCCTCCTACGAGCAGTACTTC.

Regarding this clonotype: Since a much larger clone is just one base distant, this may be a read error. This chain connects TRBV6-2 or TRBV6-3 to TRBJ2-5, with no clear D. The CDR3 is 14 residues long. Germline V gene data show CDR1 as MNHEY and CDR2 as SVGEGT. The ends were cut back, 5 bases at V and 5 bases at J, with 15 bases in the middle. CDR3 loop: CASSESVDRETQYF. The CDR3 nucleotides are TGTGCCAGCAGTGAGTCAGTAGATAGGGAGACCCAGTACTTC.